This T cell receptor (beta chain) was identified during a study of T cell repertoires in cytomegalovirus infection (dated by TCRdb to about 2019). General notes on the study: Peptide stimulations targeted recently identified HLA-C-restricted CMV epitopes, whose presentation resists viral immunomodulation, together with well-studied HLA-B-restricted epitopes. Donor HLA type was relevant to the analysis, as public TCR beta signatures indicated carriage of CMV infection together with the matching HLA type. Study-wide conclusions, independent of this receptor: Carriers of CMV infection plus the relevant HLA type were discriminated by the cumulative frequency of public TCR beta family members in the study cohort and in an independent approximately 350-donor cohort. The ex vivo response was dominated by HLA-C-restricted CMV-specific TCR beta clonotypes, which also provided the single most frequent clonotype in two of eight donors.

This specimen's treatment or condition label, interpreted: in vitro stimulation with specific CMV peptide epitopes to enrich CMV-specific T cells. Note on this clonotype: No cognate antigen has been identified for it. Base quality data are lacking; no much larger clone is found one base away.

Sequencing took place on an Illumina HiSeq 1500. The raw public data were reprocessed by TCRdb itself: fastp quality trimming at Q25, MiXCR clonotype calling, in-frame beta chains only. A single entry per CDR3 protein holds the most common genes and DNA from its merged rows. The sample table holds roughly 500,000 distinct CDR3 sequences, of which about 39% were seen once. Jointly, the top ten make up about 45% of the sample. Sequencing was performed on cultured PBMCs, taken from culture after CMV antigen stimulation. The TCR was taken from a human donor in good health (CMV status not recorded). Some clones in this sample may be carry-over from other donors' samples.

CDR3 protein: CASSPDRGREQYF. The sequence in DNA is TGTGCCAGCAGCCCGGACAGGGGACGCGAGCAGTACTTC. The sequence links TRBV7-4 to TRBJ2-7, and 9 junction bases match TRBD1. From cysteine to phenylalanine, the CDR3 is 13 amino acids long. Kept here is only the CDR3 DNA, which spans 39 bases and is read in frame from base 1. The CDR1 and CDR2 encoded by the germline V gene are SGHVT and SQSDAQ. Trimming accounts for 5 bases at V and 6 bases at J, while the number of junction bases matched to no gene is 5.